Each of the 18 T cell receptor beta chains below was sequenced from the same sample in a study of tumor T cells in aggressive B-cell lymphoma. Sequenced by immunoSEQ multiplex PCR; TCRdb stores in-frame clones only, minus some. The table shows more than 2,500 clones, with roughly nine tenths occurring only once. Sequencing was carried out using tumor tissue. The source is an adult with diffuse large B cell lymphoma.

This clone was counted once. This chain uses TRBV5-6 with TRBJ2-2; maybe TRBD1 (5 bases). Germline CDR1 and CDR2: SGHDT and YYEEEE. V was cut by 0 bases and J by 3 bases, with 9 bases left in between. The CDR3 totals 15 residues. CDR3 nucleotides: TGTGCCAGCAGCTTGGGCACAGGATACACCGGGGAGCTGTTTTTT. Residues: CASSLGTGYTGELFF.

This chain uses TRBV5-1 with TRBJ1-1; the D is unclear. Germline lookup yields CDR1 SGHRS and CDR2 YFSETQ. V gave up 0 bases and J gave up 0 bases, with 6 bases separating them. The CDR3 length is 14 residues. The CDR3 sequence is CASSLGGVNTEAFF. CDR3 DNA sequence: TGCGCCAGCAGCTTGGGCGGGGTGAACACTGAAGCTTTCTTT.

The chain combines TRBV5-4 with TRBJ2-1, with D possibly being TRBD1 (6 bases). The CDR3 has 11 residues. V was shortened by 5 bases and J by 12 bases, with 12 bases between the two germline ends. In germline, CDR1 is SGHNT, CDR2 YYREEE (reference sequence). The CDR3 DNA reads TGTGCCAGCAGTCTTGACAGGAGGCAGTTCTTC. Amino acid sequence: CASSLDRRQFF.

The chain links TRBV27 to TRBJ1-1; the D is unclear. V was pared by 8 bases and J by 0 bases, with 13 bases between. Germline V gene sequence: CDR1 MNHEY, CDR2 SMNVEV (reference sequence). This CDR3 is 14 amino acids long. The CDR3, as DNA: TGTGCCAGCGGCATTCCCTCTTTGAACACTGAAGCTTTCTTT. This encodes CASGIPSLNTEAFF.

The genes are TRBV6-5 and TRBJ2-1, with D perhaps TRBD1 (6 bases). Germline V CDR1 and CDR2: MNHEY, SVGAGI. The CDR3 consists of 12 residues. Trimming cost V 6 bases and J 7 bases, with 10 bases left between them. The chain's CDR3 is CASSLQGNEQFF. In nucleotides, the CDR3 is TGTGCCAGCAGCCTACAGGGAAATGAGCAGTTCTTC.

The rearrangement uses TRBV28 and TRBJ2-7; TRBD1 matches at 9 bases. V lost 6 bases and J lost 2; bases outside the gene matches: 8. Germline CDR1 and CDR2: MDHEN and SYDVKM. The CDR3 length is 15 residues. CDR3 in DNA: TGTGCCAGCAGCCTGGCGACAGGGGGGACCTACGAGCAGTACTTC. Residues: CASSLATGGTYEQYF. The whole variable domain, remainder taken from reference TRBV28 and TRBJ2-7, is DVKVTQSSRYLVKRTGEKVFLECVQDMDHENMFWYRQDPGLGLRLIYFSYDVKMKEKGDIPEGYSVSREKKERFSLILESASTNQTSMYLCASSLATGGTYEQYFGPGTRLTVT.

The genes are TRBV5-6 and TRBJ2-1; TRBD2 agrees at 12 bases. Germline CDR1 SGHDT, CDR2 YYEEEE. There are 18 residues in the CDR3. V trimming: 4 bases; J trimming: 4 bases; junction bases outside the gene matches: 12. The CDR3 sequence is CASSPGYLAGGGYNEQFF. CDR3 nucleotide sequence: TGTGCCAGCAGCCCGGGGTACCTAGCGGGGGGGGGTTACAATGAGCAGTTCTTC.

V usage is TRBV5-1 and J usage is TRBJ1-2; 11 nucleotides agree with TRBD1. The CDR3 has 15 amino acids. The germline CDR1 and CDR2 sequences are SGHRS and YFSETQ. J gave up 4 bases and V 2 bases, and 4 bases lay outside the gene matches. The CDR3 nucleotides read TGCGCCAGCAGCTTAGAGGGGACAGGGGGCTATGGCTACACCTTC. This encodes CASSLEGTGGYGYTF.

The rearrangement joins TRBV4-1 to TRBJ2-3; D not certain. CDR3 size: 12 residues. V lost 3 bases and J lost 6, with 7 bases in between. Germline V gene data show CDR1 as MGHRA and CDR2 as YSYEKL. The CDR3 spells CASSHQRDTQYF. CDR3 DNA: TGCGCCAGCAGCCACCAGAGGGATACGCAGTATTTT.

The V and J genes are TRBV28 and TRBJ1-5; perhaps TRBD1 as D (5 bases). CDR3 size: 15 residues. Germline assignment: CDR1 MDHEN and CDR2 SYDVKM. The germline V and J ends were trimmed by 2 bases and 4 bases, with 12 bases remaining between them. Here the CDR3 reads CASSLTGSSNQPQHF. CDR3 bases: TGTGCCAGCAGTTTAACAGGTTCTTCAAATCAGCCCCAGCATTTT.

The rearrangement links TRBV4-1 to TRBJ2-6; 8 bases are shared with TRBD1. CDR3 length equals 17 residues. CDR1 MGHRA and CDR2 YSYEKL come from the germline V gene. Losses at the gene ends were 3 bases for V and 1 base for J; bases not matched to a gene: 5. In DNA, the CDR3 is TGCGCCAGCAGCCACGAAACAGGGGGGTCTGGGGCCAACGTCCTGACTTTC. Its translation: CASSHETGGSGANVLTF.

This clone was detected only a few times. The rearrangement links TRBV6-1 to TRBJ1-4; 10 nucleotides match TRBD1. Trimming removed 5 bases from V and 7 bases from J; junction bases left unmatched: 1. There are 13 residues in the CDR3. Germline CDR1 is MNHNS and CDR2 is SASEGT. The CDR3 coding sequence is TGTGCCAGCAGTAGGGACAGGGGTGAAAAACTGTTTTTT. It encodes CASSRDRGEKLFF.

The chain has TRBV12-2 and TRBJ2-7; the table names TRBD2, a call not compared with the DNA. TRBV12-2 is labeled a pseudogene. The CDR3 has 15 amino acids. The CDR3 DNA is TGTGCAAGTCGCTTGTCTAGCGGGAGTCTCTACGAGCAGTACTTC. Protein sequence: CASRLSSGSLYEQYF.

The chain has TRBV10-3 and TRBJ2-3, with 12 bases identical to TRBD2. With V trimmed by 10 bases and J by 4 bases, 6 bases remained unmatched. Germline CDR1 is ENHRY and CDR2 is SYGVKD. The CDR3 runs 14 residues. The CDR3 loop is CATVLAGGSDTQYF. In DNA, the CDR3 is TGTGCCACCGTACTAGCGGGGGGTTCAGATACGCAGTATTTT.

The J gene is TRBJ2-3, the V gene TRBV9; the match to TRBD2 covers 16 bases. Germline V gives CDR1 SGDLS, CDR2 YYNGEE. The CDR3 runs 16 residues. Trimming cost V 3 bases and J 3 bases; bases outside gene matches: 1. In DNA form, the CDR3 reads TGTGCCAGCAGCGAGGGACTAGCGGGGGGGACAGATACGCAGTATTTT. Translation gives CASSEGLAGGTDTQYF.

V usage is TRBV9 and J usage is TRBJ1-6; a weak D match, TRBD1 (5 bases). Germline CDR1 and CDR2: SGDLS and YYNGEE. CDR3 size: 15 residues. V was trimmed by 0 bases and J by 3 bases, leaving 7 bases between them. CDR3 DNA: TGTGCCAGCAGCGTAGATGGACACTATAATTCACCCCTCCACTTT. Translated, it gives CASSVDGHYNSPLHF.

This sequence joins TRBV5-4 and TRBJ2-1; TRBD1 aligns across 9 bases. V shed 2 bases, J shed 9 bases, and the junction held 3 bases outside the gene matches. This CDR3 is 13 amino acids long. Per germline, CDR1 SGHNT and CDR2 YYREEE (reference sequence). The CDR3 sequence: CASSFTGGFEQFF. DNA for the CDR3: TGTGCCAGCAGCTTTACAGGGGGCTTTGAGCAGTTCTTC.

The V gene is TRBV6-1, the J gene TRBJ1-5; the match to TRBD1 covers 10 bases. The germline V gene has CDR1 MNHNS and CDR2 SASEGT. The length of the CDR3 is 15 residues. V lost 6 bases, J lost 6 bases, and 8 bases stayed unmatched. The CDR3: CASRKDRGKVQPQHF. CDR3 bases: TGTGCCAGCAGAAAGGACAGGGGGAAGGTTCAGCCCCAGCATTTT.